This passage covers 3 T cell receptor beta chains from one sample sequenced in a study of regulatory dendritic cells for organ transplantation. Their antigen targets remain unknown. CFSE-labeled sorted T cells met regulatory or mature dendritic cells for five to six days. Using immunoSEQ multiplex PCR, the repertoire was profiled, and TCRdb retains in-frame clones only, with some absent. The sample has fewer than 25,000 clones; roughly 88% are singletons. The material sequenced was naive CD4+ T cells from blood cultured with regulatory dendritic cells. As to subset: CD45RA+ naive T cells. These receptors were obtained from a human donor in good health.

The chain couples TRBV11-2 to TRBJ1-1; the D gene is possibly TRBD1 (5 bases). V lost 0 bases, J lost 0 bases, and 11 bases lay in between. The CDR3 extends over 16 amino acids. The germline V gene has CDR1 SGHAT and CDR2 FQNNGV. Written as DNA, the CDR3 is TGTGCCAGCAGCTTAGATTACAGGAATATGAACACTGAAGCTTTCTTT. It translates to CASSLDYRNMNTEAFF.

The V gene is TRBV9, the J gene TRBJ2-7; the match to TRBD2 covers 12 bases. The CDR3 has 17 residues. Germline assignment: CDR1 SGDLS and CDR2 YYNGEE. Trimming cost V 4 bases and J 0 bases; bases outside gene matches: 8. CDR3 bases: TGTGCCAGCAGCAAAGCCGGGACTAGCGGGTCCTCCTACGAGCAGTACTTC. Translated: CASSKAGTSGSSYEQYF. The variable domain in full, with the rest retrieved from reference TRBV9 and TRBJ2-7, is DSGVTQTPKHLITATGQRVTLRCSPRSGDLSVYWYQQSLDQGLQFLIQYYNGEERAKGNILERFSAQQFPDLHSELNLSSLELGDSALYFCASSKAGTSGSSYEQYFGPGTRLTVT.

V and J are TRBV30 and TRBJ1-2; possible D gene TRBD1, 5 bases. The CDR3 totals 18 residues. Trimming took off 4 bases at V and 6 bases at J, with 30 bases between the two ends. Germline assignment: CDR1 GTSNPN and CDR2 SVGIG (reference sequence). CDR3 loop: CAWKGGLLKTAGWNGYTF. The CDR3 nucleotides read TGTGCCTGGAAAGGTGGTCTGCTAAAGACAGCTGGATGGAATGGCTACACCTTC.